These 8 T cell receptor beta chains share one sample of origin, sequenced in a study of blood T cells in healthy people across ages. Then a second PCR, running about 7 to 11 cycles, was carried out with a sample-barcoded 5' primer and a J-beta primer mix. TCRdb analysed the 5' RACE reads with MiXCR anew, one entry per CDR3 protein. Of roughly 800,000 distinct CDR3 sequences in the sample, roughly 35% were seen once. The source material was blood. These receptors originate from a man younger than 35 in good health.

The chain joins TRBV27 to TRBJ2-2, with 7 bases lining up with TRBD1. The CDR3 extends over 15 amino acids. With V trimmed by 5 bases and J by 5 bases, 8 bases remained unmatched. Germline CDR1 and CDR2: MNHEY and SMNVEV (reference sequence). CDR3 nucleotides: TGTGCCAGCAGTCCTAGACAGGGAACTACCGGGGAGCTGTTTTTT. Residues: CASSPRQGTTGELFF.

About this clonotype: Being one base from a much bigger clone, this may be a read error. This rearrangement joins TRBV10-3 to TRBJ2-5; maybe TRBD2 (7 bases). CDR1 is ENHRY, CDR2 SYGVKD, per germline. This CDR3 comprises 12 residues. This chain's CDR3 is CAIGGGQETKYF. CDR3 DNA sequence: TGTGCCATCGGCGGGGGCCAAGAGACCAAGTACTTC.

The chain employs TRBV12-3 or TRBV12-4 and TRBJ2-5, with 8 bases fitting TRBD1. V lost 5 bases, J lost 13 bases, and 6 bases stayed unmatched. There are 11 residues in the CDR3. As DNA, the CDR3 is TGTGCCAGCAGTACGGACAGGGTGCCGTACTTC. Its translation is CASSTDRVPYF.

This clonotype was seen a few times. The chain recombines TRBV20-1 with TRBJ2-1; D unresolved. Per the germline V gene, CDR1 is DFQATT and CDR2 is SNEGSKA (reference sequence). V shed 2 bases and J shed 9 bases, with 14 bases lying between them. This CDR3 is built from 13 residues. The CDR3 sequence is CSARNAPVGEQFF. The CDR3 DNA is TGCAGTGCTAGAAATGCTCCGGTGGGTGAGCAGTTCTTC.

For this clonotype: A much larger clonotype is one base distant, so this may be a read error. The chain joins TRBV6-2 or TRBV6-3 to TRBJ2-7; no clear D. Trimming shortened V by 5 bases and J by 5 bases, and 7 bases separated the two germline ends. The CDR3 is made up of 11 amino acids. In germline, CDR1 is MNHEY, CDR2 SVGEGT. CDR3 nucleotides: TGTGCCAGCAGTCACGGCGACGAGCAGTACTTC. This encodes CASSHGDEQYF.

This clonotype has just a few counts. The V and J genes are TRBV4-3 and TRBJ1-2; TRBD1 agrees at 9 bases. Losses at the gene ends were 3 bases for V and 4 bases for J; bases not matched to a gene: 12. This CDR3 has 17 amino acids. Germline values: CDR1 LGHNA, CDR2 YSLEER. The CDR3 sequence is CASSHRGKQGAPYGYTF. The CDR3 coding sequence is TGCGCCAGCAGCCACCGAGGGAAACAGGGGGCTCCCTATGGCTACACCTTC.

The chain uses TRBV2 and TRBJ2-7, with D uncertain. Trimming pared 6 bases from V and 7 bases from J, leaving 25 bases between. Germline V gene data show CDR1 as SNHLY and CDR2 as FYNNEI. CDR3 size: 16 residues. CDR3 bases: TGTGCCAGCAGACCCAACCCCACCAGGACCTACAATGAGCAGTACTTC. Protein product: CASRPNPTRTYNEQYF.

There are a few counts of this clonotype. The CDR3 sequence: CASSQEGWGDTDTQYF. As DNA, the CDR3 is TGTGCCAGCAGCCAAGAAGGTTGGGGGGACACAGATACGCAGTATTTT. The genes are TRBV4-2 and TRBJ2-3, with TRBD2 as a possible D gene (6 bases). Germline V gives CDR1 LGHNA, CDR2 YNFKEQ. The CDR3 consists of 16 residues. V lost 0 bases to trimming and J lost 2 bases, with 12 bases between them.